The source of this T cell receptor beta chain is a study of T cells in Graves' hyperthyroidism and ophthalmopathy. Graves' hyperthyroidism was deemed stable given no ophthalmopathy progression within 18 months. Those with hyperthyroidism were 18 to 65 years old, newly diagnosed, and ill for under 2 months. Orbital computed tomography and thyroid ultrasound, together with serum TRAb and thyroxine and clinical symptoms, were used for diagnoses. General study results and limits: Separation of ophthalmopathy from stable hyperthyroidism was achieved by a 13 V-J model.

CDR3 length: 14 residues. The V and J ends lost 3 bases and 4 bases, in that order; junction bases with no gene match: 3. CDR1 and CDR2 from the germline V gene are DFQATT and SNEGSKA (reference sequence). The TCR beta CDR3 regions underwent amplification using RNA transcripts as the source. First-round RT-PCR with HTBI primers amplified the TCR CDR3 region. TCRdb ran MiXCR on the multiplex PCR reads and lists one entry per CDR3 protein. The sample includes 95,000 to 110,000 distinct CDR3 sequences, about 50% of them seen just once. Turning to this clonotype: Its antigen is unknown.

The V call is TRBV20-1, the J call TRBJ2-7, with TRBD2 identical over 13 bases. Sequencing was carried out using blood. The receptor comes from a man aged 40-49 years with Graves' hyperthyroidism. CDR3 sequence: CSARGTSGEYEQYF. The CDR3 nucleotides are TGCAGTGCTAGGGGGACTAGCGGGGAATACGAGCAGTACTTC.